Below, 20 T cell receptor beta chains from the same sample are listed, as sequenced in a study of T-cell reconstitution after alpha-beta-depleted transplantation in children. As it was prepared, the TCRbeta library received unique molecular identifiers. Using its own MiXCR run on the PCR reads, TCRdb lists one record per CDR3 protein. The repertoire has fewer than 700,000 distinct CDR3 sequences, about 21% of them found once; the top ten carry over 12%. The sample in question was PBMCs, mostly from graft donor cells, obtained 360 days after TCRalphabeta/CD19-depleted stem cell transplant. These receptors were taken from a boy under three years old who had a stem cell transplant for acute myeloid leukemia, so the T cells may come from the graft donor.

This clonotype was observed a few times. This chain links TRBV9 with TRBJ2-1; D is unresolved. Germline CDR1 and CDR2: SGDLS and YYNGEE. The CDR3 length is 13 residues. The V end was cut by 0 bases, the J end by 9 bases, with 10 bases between. The CDR3 DNA reads TGTGCCAGCAGCGTAGGGTCGAGTAGTGAGCAGTTCTTC. Amino acid sequence: CASSVGSSSEQFF.

V gene TRBV10-2 combines with J gene TRBJ2-5, with D perhaps TRBD2 (5 bases). V lost 6 bases and J 0 bases, leaving 17 bases between the germline ends. This CDR3 region has 16 residues. Looked up from germline, CDR1 is WSHSY and CDR2 is SAAADI. The DNA for the CDR3 is TGCGCCAGCAGCCCGGGCAGGACTGCTTACCAAGAGACCCAGTACTTC. Translation: CASSPGRTAYQETQYF.

For this clonotype: The junction does not match germline at one end; this may be a read error. This chain joins TRBV29-1 and TRBJ2-5; 7 bases are shared with TRBD1. The CDR3 contains 13 residues. Germline V gives CDR1 SQVTM, CDR2 ANQGSEA. CDR3 bases: TGCAGCGTAGGGTTCAACAGGGGAGAGACCCAGTGCTTC. Its protein is CSVGFNRGETQCF.

The chain combines TRBV11-1 with TRBJ2-5; TRBD1 aligns across 8 bases. Germline CDR1 is SGHAT and CDR2 is FQDESV (reference sequence). The CDR3 runs to 14 residues. J lost 4 bases, V lost 5 bases, and 6 bases had no gene match. The DNA of the CDR3 is TGTGCCAGCAGCGTTGGGACAGGCGTAGAGACCCAGTACTTC. Encoded protein: CASSVGTGVETQYF.

V and J are TRBV7-3 and TRBJ2-7; a weak D match, TRBD1 (5 bases). Germline V CDR1 and CDR2: SGHTA, FQGTGA. Trimming removed 1 base at V and 7 bases at J, with 11 bases between. This CDR3 contains 13 residues. The CDR3 coding sequence is TGTGCCAGCAGCTTAAACGGCAGGACAGAGCAGTACTTC. Its protein product is CASSLNGRTEQYF.

In this sample, this clonotype turned up a few times. The V gene is TRBV4-3, the J gene TRBJ2-3; 8 nucleotides line up with TRBD2. The CDR3 runs to 18 residues. Trimming cost V 0 bases and J 3 bases; bases outside gene matches: 11. Germline loops: CDR1 LGHNA, CDR2 YSLEER. This CDR3 reads CASSQDLSGGMNTDTQYF. The CDR3 nucleotides are TGCGCCAGCAGCCAAGATCTCAGCGGGGGAATGAATACAGATACGCAGTATTTT.

This chain links TRBV20-1 with TRBJ2-7; D possibly corresponds to TRBD1 (6 bases). This CDR3 has 13 residues. V gave up 5 bases and J gave up 7 bases, with 18 bases separating them. Germline CDR1 DFQATT, CDR2 SNEGSKA (reference sequence). The CDR3 DNA is TGCAGTGCTGCCACGACAGGAGTGGGTGAGCAGTACTTC. Translated: CSAATTGVGEQYF.

This clonotype was counted at least ten times. The CDR3 spells CASSFDRGLLSDEQFF. The CDR3 bases are TGTGCCAGCAGTTTCGACAGGGGGCTATTAAGCGATGAGCAGTTCTTC. The chain uses TRBV27 and TRBJ2-1; 10 bases are shared with TRBD1. J was trimmed by 8 bases and V by 3 bases; bases with no gene match: 10. The V gene's germline CDR1 is MNHEY and CDR2 SMNVEV (reference sequence). The CDR3 is 16 amino acids.

This sequence joins TRBV6-1 and TRBJ1-2; 7 bases line up with TRBD1. Germline CDR1 is MNHNS and CDR2 is SASEGT. The CDR3 is 15 amino acids. V lost 5 bases to trimming and J lost 4 bases; unmatched junction nucleotides: 10. The CDR3 DNA reads as TGTGCCAGCAGTAATACTAACAGGGGTGCCTATGGCTACACCTTC. Translating gives CASSNTNRGAYGYTF.

The V and J genes are TRBV12-3 or TRBV12-4 and TRBJ1-1, with D possibly being TRBD1 (5 bases). The CDR3 runs 12 residues. Trimming took 6 bases from V and 9 from J, leaving 14 bases between them. DNA for the CDR3: TGTGCCAGCAGCCGGGGGGGACGGAAAGCTTTCTTT. This gives the protein CASSRGGRKAFF.

This chain uses TRBV6-5 with TRBJ1-1; D unresolved. The CDR3 sequence is 15 residues long. V lost 2 bases and J 0 bases, leaving 10 bases between the germline ends. The germline CDR1 and CDR2 sequences are MNHEY and SVGAGI. The CDR3 coding sequence is TGTGCCAGCAGTTACAGGAGGACGGTGAACACTGAAGCTTTCTTT. Protein sequence: CASSYRRTVNTEAFF.

This clonotype was seen only a few times. V gene TRBV12-3 or TRBV12-4 combines with J gene TRBJ2-5; no definite D call. Between the trimmed V and J ends, which lost 1 base and 2 bases, there was a span of 11 bases. This CDR3 contains 15 residues. The CDR3 DNA follows: TGTGCCAGCAGTTTAGTTCCAGGAGCTCAAGAGACCCAGTACTTC. This gives the protein CASSLVPGAQETQYF.

This clonotype turned up a few times. The chain carries TRBV12-3 or TRBV12-4 and TRBJ2-2; D is possibly TRBD2 (5 bases). This CDR3 has 15 residues. V lost 5 bases, J lost 0 bases, and 10 bases lay in between. For the CDR3, the DNA is TGTGCCAGCAGTAGAAGGACTTCGAACACCGGGGAGCTGTTTTTT. It is translated as CASSRRTSNTGELFF.

This clonotype showed up just a few times. DNA for the CDR3: TGTGCCAGCAGCTTAACAGATAGGGCCAATGAGCAGTTCTTC. Its translation: CASSLTDRANEQFF. V gene TRBV7-3 combines with J gene TRBJ2-1; no clear D. Per germline, CDR1 SGHTA and CDR2 FQGTGA. The CDR3 totals 14 residues. V dropped 0 bases and J dropped 6 bases, with 9 bases sitting between them.

V gene TRBV6-1 combines with J gene TRBJ1-1; 7 positions agree with TRBD1. Germline CDR1 MNHNS, CDR2 SASEGT. This CDR3 has 14 amino acids. The J segment lost 1 base and the V segment lost 4 bases, leaving 3 bases of the junction unmatched. CDR3 amino acids: CASSGGQTNTEAFF. In nucleotides, the CDR3 is TGTGCCAGCAGTGGGGGACAGACGAACACTGAAGCTTTCTTT.

The chain is built from TRBV20-1 and TRBJ2-1; D unresolved. CDR1 and CDR2 from the germline V gene are DFQATT and SNEGSKA (reference sequence). This CDR3 has 11 amino acids. The germline V and J ends were trimmed by 5 bases and 8 bases, with 10 bases remaining between them. DNA for the CDR3: TGCAGTGCTGATCTGGGGTATGAGCAGTTCTTC. Translating it yields CSADLGYEQFF.

This chain connects TRBV6-5 to TRBJ1-2; possible D gene TRBD1, 6 bases. The CDR3 is 14 residues long. The V and J ends lost 2 bases and 4 bases respectively, with 11 bases between them. CDR1 MNHEY and CDR2 SVGAGI come from the germline V gene. The CDR3 sequence: CASSYAGAGYGYTF. For the CDR3, the DNA is TGTGCCAGCAGTTACGCAGGGGCGGGCTATGGCTACACCTTC.

This clonotype was picked up many times. The rearrangement joins TRBV11-2 to TRBJ2-1; D is possibly TRBD1 (5 bases). Germline CDR1 SGHAT, CDR2 FQNNGV. V lost 1 base, J lost 3 bases, and 13 bases lay in between. CDR3 length: 16 amino acids. The CDR3 loop reads CASSLGQGRFYNEQFF. The CDR3 nucleotides are TGTGCCAGCAGCTTAGGGCAGGGCCGCTTCTACAATGAGCAGTTCTTC.

The CDR3: CASRGTLTSTDTQYF. The CDR3 DNA reads TGTGCCAGCAGAGGGACACTGACTAGCACAGATACGCAGTATTTT. This chain connects TRBV2 to TRBJ2-3, with D possibly TRBD1 on 6 matching bases. Trimming stripped 6 bases from V and 0 bases from J, with 13 bases between. Germline V lookup: CDR1 SNHLY, CDR2 FYNNEI. The CDR3 contains 15 residues.

This clonotype was observed at least ten times. The V call is TRBV4-2, the J call TRBJ2-1; 8 nucleotides align to TRBD1. V dropped 3 bases and J dropped 4; count of bases not matched to a gene: 5. Germline CDR1 reads LGHNA; CDR2 reads YNFKEQ. The CDR3 contains 15 residues. The CDR3, as DNA: TGTGCCAGCAGCCAGGCCGGGACAGGATACAATGAGCAGTTCTTC. Its translation is CASSQAGTGYNEQFF.